Below, one TCR beta chain is given with its context. Its antigen is unknown. This specimen belongs to a study of PD-1 blockade in classical Hodgkin lymphoma. Study as a whole: Patients received nivolumab 3 mg/kg intravenously every 2 weeks. Findings and caveats of the study: Diminished baseline TCR diversity has been reported in newly diagnosed patients relative to healthy donors.

Sequencing used immunoSEQ multiplex PCR; TCRdb keeps in-frame clones, though not all of them. The sample lists about 20,000 clones; around three quarters were seen once. Looked up from germline, CDR1 is SGHTA and CDR2 is FQGNSA. The CDR3 extends over 17 amino acids. Trimming shortened V by 2 bases and J by 9 bases, and 24 bases separated the two germline ends. The time point: cycle 4 day 1 (C4D1), after 5 to 7 weeks of nivolumab. Every one of the patients relapsed after autologous stem cell transplantation (brentuximab vedotin exposure was variable). The sample in question was peripheral blood mononuclear cells (PBMCs), obtained before the fourth cycle of nivolumab. The genes are TRBV7-2 and TRBJ2-3; a possible D gene is TRBD2 (6 bases). This sequence originates from a human donor with classical Hodgkin lymphoma. CDR3 protein: CASSLFRDAGPGETQYF. The CDR3 bases are TGTGCCAGCAGCTTATTTAGGGACGCGGGGCCGGGGGAAACGCAGTATTTT.